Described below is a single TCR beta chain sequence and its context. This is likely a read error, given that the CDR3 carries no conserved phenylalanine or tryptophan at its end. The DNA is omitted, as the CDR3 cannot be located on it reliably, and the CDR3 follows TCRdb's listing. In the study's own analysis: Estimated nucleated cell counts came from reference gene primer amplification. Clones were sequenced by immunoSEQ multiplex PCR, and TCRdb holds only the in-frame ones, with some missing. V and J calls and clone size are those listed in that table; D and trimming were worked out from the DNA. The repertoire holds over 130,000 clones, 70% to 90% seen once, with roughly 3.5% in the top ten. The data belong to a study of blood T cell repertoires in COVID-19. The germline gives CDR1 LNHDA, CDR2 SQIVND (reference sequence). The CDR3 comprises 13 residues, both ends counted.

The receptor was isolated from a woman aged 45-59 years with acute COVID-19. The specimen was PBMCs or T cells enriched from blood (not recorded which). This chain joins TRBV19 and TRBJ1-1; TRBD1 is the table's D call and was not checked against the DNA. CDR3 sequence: CASSIGTQGMLMS.